This TCR beta chain derives from a study of breast tumors, draining lymph nodes, adjacent tissues. General observations from the study: The data were judged consistent with most tumor T cells coming from lymph node and expanding in tumor. Luminal-like breast cancer showed significantly greater tumor-nontumor repertoire similarity than basal-like breast cancer did. Tumor repertoires ranked between lymph nodes and nontumor tissue in diversity, with V and J gene preferences. The lymph node origin of tumor T cells was framed as consistent with a hypothesis, not demonstrated.

TCRdb processed the multiplex PCR reads anew with MiXCR; each CDR3 protein has one entry. Here the sample spans about 13,000 distinct CDR3 sequences, about 50% being singletons. Comment on this clonotype: Antigen specificity is unknown.

Sequencing was carried out using tumor-adjacent breast tissue. This TCR came from a female donor with breast cancer. Some clones in this sample may be carry-over from other donors' samples.

The CDR3 DNA reads TGTGCCAGCAGCCGGCAAGGGGGACGGACCACCGGGGAGCTGTTTTTT. Translating it yields CASSRQGGRTTGELFF. The rearrangement links TRBV25-1 to TRBJ2-2; possible D gene TRBD1, 6 bases. Germline-derived CDR1 and CDR2 are MGHDK and SYGVNS. V lost 6 bases and J 4 bases, leaving 18 bases between the germline ends. This CDR3 is built from 16 residues.